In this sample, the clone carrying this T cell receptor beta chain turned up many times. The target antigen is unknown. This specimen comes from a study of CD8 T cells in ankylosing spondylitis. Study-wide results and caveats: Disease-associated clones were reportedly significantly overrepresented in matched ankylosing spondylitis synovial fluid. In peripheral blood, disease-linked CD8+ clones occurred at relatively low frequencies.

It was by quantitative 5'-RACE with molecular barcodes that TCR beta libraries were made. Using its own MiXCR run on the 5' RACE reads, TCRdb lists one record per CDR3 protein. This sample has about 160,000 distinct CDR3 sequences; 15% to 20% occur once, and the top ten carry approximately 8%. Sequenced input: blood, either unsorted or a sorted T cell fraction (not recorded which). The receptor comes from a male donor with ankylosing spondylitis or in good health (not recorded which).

This CDR3 is CASSLGTGNEQFF. CDR3 nucleotides: TGTGCCAGCAGCTTGGGAACAGGGAATGAGCAGTTCTTC. J is TRBJ2-1 and V is TRBV5-6; D possibly corresponds to TRBD1 (6 bases). Germline V gene sequence: CDR1 SGHDT, CDR2 YYEEEE. The CDR3 is made up of 13 amino acids. Trimming removed 0 bases from V and 7 bases from J, with 8 bases in between.